This T cell receptor beta chain derives from a study of blood T cell repertoires in COVID-19. On the study more broadly: Acute and convalescent COVID-19 samples came from the United States, Italy and Spain.

Sequencing used immunoSEQ multiplex PCR; TCRdb keeps in-frame clones, though not all of them. The sample has approximately 180,000 clones, approximately 83% seen once. CDR3 length: 17 amino acids. The V gene end was trimmed by 4 bases and the J gene end by 5 bases; junction bases not matched to a gene: 10. The germline CDR1 and CDR2 sequences are SEHNR and FQNEAQ (reference sequence). The sequence was collected from a man in his 60s with acute or convalescent COVID-19. The chain combines TRBV7-9 with TRBJ2-7; 14 bases match TRBD2. Sequencing used peripheral blood. CDR3 bases: TGTGCCAGCAGCTCTCTGGGGGCGGGACTAGCGGGAGACGAGCAGTACTTC. Translation gives CASSSLGAGLAGDEQYF.